This is a list of T cell receptor beta chains from one sample in a study of blood T cell repertoires in COVID-19. TCRdb's table, derived via immunoSEQ multiplex PCR, lists solely in-frame clones and lacks some. The data show over 150,000 clones, around four fifths seen once. Sequencing was performed on PBMCs or T cells enriched from blood (not recorded which). The source of these receptors is a man in his fifties who had recovered from COVID-19. CDR3s include the opening cysteine and the closing phenylalanine or tryptophan. Each record gives: J gene, V gene, clone size, D gene, CDR3 protein, CDR3 DNA. A D gene is named only where the DNA matches it firmly. Rows may omit the clone size; those that give it use once, few, many or a size class.

J gene: TRBJ1-3; V gene: TRBV2; clone size: NA; D gene: TRBD1; CDR3 protein: CASIRDRGGNTIYF; CDR3 DNA: TGTGCCAGCATCAGGGACAGGGGAGGAAACACCATATATTTT
J gene: TRBJ2-3; V gene: TRBV7-2; clone size: NA; D gene: NA; CDR3 protein: CASSPGHSSTDTQYF; CDR3 DNA: TGTGCCAGCAGCCCGGGACATTCTAGCACAGATACGCAGTATTTT
J gene: TRBJ1-2; V gene: TRBV5-6; clone size: NA; D gene: NA; CDR3 protein: CASSFSVKANYGYTF; CDR3 DNA: TGTGCCAGCAGCTTTAGTGTTAAAGCTAACTATGGCTACACCTTC
J gene: TRBJ1-3; V gene: TRBV6-4; clone size: NA; D gene: NA; CDR3 protein: CASSYRTDRLSGNTIYF; CDR3 DNA: TGTGCCAGCAGCTATCGGACAGACCGACTCTCTGGAAACACCATATATTTT
J gene: TRBJ2-1; V gene: TRBV11-1; clone size: NA; D gene: TRBD1; CDR3 protein: CASSRTGNYNEQFF; CDR3 DNA: TGTGCCAGCAGCCGGACAGGAAACTACAATGAGCAGTTCTTC
J gene: TRBJ1-2; V gene: TRBV4-1; clone size: few; D gene: NA; CDR3 protein: CASSQDAGGQLFNYGYTF; CDR3 DNA: TGCGCCAGCAGCCAAGATGCAGGAGGGCAGCTATTTAACTATGGCTACACCTTC
J gene: TRBJ1-2; V gene: TRBV9; clone size: NA; D gene: NA; CDR3 protein: CASSVGFRDYGYTF; CDR3 DNA: TGTGCCAGCAGCGTAGGGTTCCGAGACTATGGCTACACCTTC
J gene: TRBJ2-2; V gene: TRBV24-1; clone size: few; D gene: NA; CDR3 protein: CATSDARVGTTGELFF; CDR3 DNA: TGTGCCACCAGTGACGCCCGGGTGGGGACTACCGGGGAGCTGTTTTTT
J gene: TRBJ1-3; V gene: TRBV5-4; clone size: NA; D gene: NA; CDR3 protein: CASSPGTASGNTIYF; CDR3 DNA: TGTGCCAGCAGCCCAGGGACTGCCTCTGGAAACACCATATATTTT
J gene: TRBJ2-1; V gene: TRBV7-2; clone size: NA; D gene: TRBD2; CDR3 protein: CASSHGGLAGGNEQFF; CDR3 DNA: TGTGCCAGCAGCCACGGGGGACTAGCGGGGGGAAATGAGCAGTTCTTC
J gene: TRBJ1-2; V gene: TRBV3-1/TRBV3-2; clone size: NA; D gene: NA; CDR3 protein: CASSQVQGGYTF; CDR3 DNA: TGTGCCAGCAGCCAAGTCCAGGGTGGCTACACCTTC
J gene: TRBJ2-2; V gene: TRBV3-1/TRBV3-2; clone size: NA; D gene: TRBD2; CDR3 protein: CASSQDWTSGGPEGTGELFF; CDR3 DNA: TGTGCCAGCAGCCAAGATTGGACTAGCGGGGGACCTGAGGGAACCGGGGAGCTGTTTTTT
J gene: TRBJ1-2; V gene: TRBV7-9; clone size: NA; D gene: TRBD1; CDR3 protein: CASSLGQGAESGYTF; CDR3 DNA: TGTGCCAGCAGCTTGGGACAGGGGGCGGAAAGTGGCTACACCTTC
J gene: TRBJ2-7; V gene: TRBV6-6; clone size: NA; D gene: TRBD2; CDR3 protein: CASSGAGGPYEQYF; CDR3 DNA: TGTGCCAGCAGTGGCGCGGGGGGACCCTACGAGCAGTACTTC
J gene: TRBJ1-5; V gene: TRBV19; clone size: NA; D gene: NA; CDR3 protein: CASTPTGRRGEAQHF; CDR3 DNA: TGTGCCAGTACGCCTACCGGACGAAGGGGCGAAGCCCAGCATTTT
J gene: TRBJ2-7; V gene: TRBV25-1; clone size: few; D gene: NA; CDR3 protein: CASIGVGRSSYEQYF; CDR3 DNA: TGTGCCAGCATCGGGGTTGGCAGGAGCAGCTACGAGCAGTACTTC
J gene: TRBJ1-5; V gene: TRBV5-1; clone size: NA; D gene: TRBD1; CDR3 protein: CASSLEGRGIDQPQHF; CDR3 DNA: TGCGCCAGCAGCTTGGAAGGCAGGGGGATAGATCAGCCCCAGCATTTT
J gene: TRBJ2-3; V gene: TRBV29-1; clone size: NA; D gene: TRBD2; CDR3 protein: CSVGTSGNTDTQYF; CDR3 DNA: TGCAGCGTGGGGACTAGCGGGAACACAGATACGCAGTATTTT
J gene: TRBJ2-3; V gene: TRBV5-1; clone size: NA; D gene: NA; CDR3 protein: CASSLGGTDTQYF; CDR3 DNA: TGCGCCAGCAGCTTAGGGGGCACAGATACGCAGTATTTT
J gene: TRBJ2-5; V gene: TRBV9; clone size: once; D gene: TRBD2; CDR3 protein: CASSVGPGGRETQYF; CDR3 DNA: TGTGCCAGCAGCGTAGGTCCGGGGGGGCGCGAGACCCAGTACTTC
J gene: TRBJ1-5; V gene: TRBV6-5; clone size: NA; D gene: TRBD1; CDR3 protein: CASTGQGVLNQPQHF; CDR3 DNA: TGTGCCAGCACCGGACAGGGGGTTCTTAATCAGCCCCAGCATTTT
J gene: TRBJ1-4; V gene: TRBV5-6; clone size: NA; D gene: TRBD1; CDR3 protein: CASSGRQGRSEKLFF; CDR3 DNA: TGTGCCAGCAGTGGGCGACAGGGAAGGAGCGAAAAACTGTTTTTT
J gene: TRBJ2-2; V gene: TRBV5-1; clone size: NA; D gene: TRBD1; CDR3 protein: CASSLGQGASTGELFF; CDR3 DNA: TGCGCCAGCAGCTTGGGACAGGGGGCTTCCACCGGGGAGCTGTTTTTT
J gene: TRBJ1-3; V gene: TRBV5-1; clone size: NA; D gene: NA; CDR3 protein: CASSRSGVADTIYF; CDR3 DNA: TGCGCCAGCAGCCGGTCGGGGGTGGCAGACACCATATATTTT
J gene: TRBJ2-3; V gene: TRBV9; clone size: NA; D gene: TRBD1; CDR3 protein: CASSIDRESTDTQYF; CDR3 DNA: TGTGCCAGCAGCATAGACAGGGAAAGCACAGATACGCAGTATTTT
J gene: TRBJ2-7; V gene: TRBV7-2; clone size: NA; D gene: NA; CDR3 protein: CASSPIRGPHEQYF; CDR3 DNA: TGTGCCAGCAGCCCCATCAGGGGTCCCCACGAGCAGTACTTC
J gene: TRBJ1-1; V gene: TRBV5-8; clone size: NA; D gene: NA; CDR3 protein: CASSPGVLLNTEAFF; CDR3 DNA: TGTGCCAGCAGCCCGGGGGTACTCTTGAACACTGAAGCTTTCTTT
J gene: TRBJ2-7; V gene: TRBV24-1; clone size: NA; D gene: NA; CDR3 protein: CATSDYRRESRYEQYF; CDR3 DNA: TGTGCCACCAGTGATTATAGGAGGGAATCCCGCTACGAGCAGTACTTC
J gene: TRBJ2-1; V gene: TRBV4-1; clone size: NA; D gene: NA; CDR3 protein: CASSPGLLTNEQFF; CDR3 DNA: TGCGCCAGCAGCCCCGGACTACTTACCAATGAGCAGTTCTTC
J gene: TRBJ2-1; V gene: TRBV4-1; clone size: NA; D gene: NA; CDR3 protein: CASSQVRGSYNEQFF; CDR3 DNA: TGCGCCAGCAGCCAAGTAAGGGGATCCTACAATGAGCAGTTCTTC
J gene: TRBJ1-1; V gene: TRBV2; clone size: NA; D gene: NA; CDR3 protein: CASRQGSSTEAFF; CDR3 DNA: TGTGCCAGCAGACAGGGTTCGAGCACTGAAGCTTTCTTT
J gene: TRBJ2-7; V gene: TRBV9; clone size: NA; D gene: TRBD2; CDR3 protein: CASSPGTSGGNYEQYF; CDR3 DNA: TGTGCCAGCAGCCCGGGGACTAGCGGGGGGAACTACGAGCAGTACTTC